Listed here are 12 T cell receptor beta chains from one sample, sequenced in a study of blood T cell repertoires in COVID-19. The data were produced by immunoSEQ multiplex PCR, yet TCRdb's version contains in-frame clones alone and is incomplete. In the table there are about 230,000 clones, roughly 80% of which are singletons. Material: peripheral blood. Receptors originate from a woman in her seventies with active or convalescent COVID-19.

The chain is built from TRBV24-1 and TRBJ2-1, with a weak D call TRBD2 (7 bases). The CDR3 has 18 amino acids. Germline values: CDR1 KGHDR, CDR2 SFDVKD. The ends were cut back, 5 bases at V and 5 bases at J, with 24 bases in the middle. The CDR3 protein is CATSGGGRGRGGDNEQFF. CDR3 nucleotide sequence: TGTGCCACCAGTGGGGGGGGCAGGGGACGTGGTGGGGACAATGAGCAGTTCTTC.

The V and J genes are TRBV3-1 (or the pseudogene TRBV3-2) and TRBJ2-7, with 8 bases lining up with TRBD2. The CDR3 runs 17 residues. CDR1 is LGHDT and CDR2 is YNNKEL in the germline V gene (reference sequence). V lost 4 bases, J lost 0 bases, and 11 bases stayed unmatched. The CDR3 bases are TGTGCCAGCAGCCGAGACCGTAGCGGGGCCAGCTCCTACGAGCAGTACTTC. This translates into CASSRDRSGASSYEQYF.

V usage is TRBV10-3 and J usage is TRBJ2-1, with 9 bases that match TRBD2. This CDR3 has 14 amino acids. V was pared by 7 bases and J by 6 bases, with 7 bases of the junction left unmatched. Per the germline V gene, CDR1 is ENHRY and CDR2 is SYGVKD. The DNA of the CDR3 is TGTGCCATCAATAAGCGGGAGGAATCCAATGAGCAGTTCTTC. This encodes CAINKREESNEQFF.

V is TRBV30 and J is TRBJ2-7; the match to TRBD2 covers 8 bases. There are 16 residues in the CDR3. Germline assignment: CDR1 GTSNPN and CDR2 SVGIG (reference sequence). The V gene end was trimmed by 4 bases and the J gene end by 4 bases; junction bases not matched to a gene: 15. The CDR3 DNA is TGTGCCTGGACCGCCCTAGGGGCGGGAGGCACGTACGAGCAGTACTTC. As protein: CAWTALGAGGTYEQYF.

The V gene is TRBV6-6, the J gene TRBJ1-6; possibly TRBD1 for D (6 bases). V lost 4 bases to trimming and J lost 13 bases, with 17 bases between them. This CDR3 contains 14 residues. CDR1 and CDR2 (germline): MNHNY, SVGAGI (reference sequence). The CDR3 DNA is TGTGCCAGCAGTTCTACAGGGTCGAAGTACCCCCTCCACTTT. Protein product: CASSSTGSKYPLHF.

V gene TRBV4-1 combines with J gene TRBJ2-5; 11 nucleotides align to TRBD2. The germline V gene encodes CDR1 MGHRA and CDR2 YSYEKL. V was clipped by 3 bases and J by 3 bases; unmatched bases: 9. This CDR3 is 17 amino acids long. The CDR3 here is CASSQARGTSGKETQYF. CDR3 nucleotide sequence: TGCGCCAGCAGCCAGGCACGAGGGACTAGCGGTAAAGAGACCCAGTACTTC.

To note about this clone: A clone one base away is much larger, so this may be a read error. This chain connects TRBV6-2 or TRBV6-3 to TRBJ1-1, with TRBD1 identical over 7 bases. Looked up from germline, CDR1 is MNHEY and CDR2 is SVGEGT. The V and J ends lost 5 bases and 5 bases, in that order; junction bases with no gene match: 5. CDR3 size: 13 residues. CDR3 nucleotide sequence: TGTGCCAGCAGTCTTACAGGGGAGACTGAAGCTTTCTTT. This gives the protein CASSLTGETEAFF.

Remarks on this clone: A much more abundant neighbour one base away suggests this may be a read error. J is TRBJ1-2 and V is TRBV12-3 or TRBV12-4; 8 bases match TRBD1. V trimming: 6 bases; J trimming: 4 bases; junction bases outside the gene matches: 4. This CDR3 has 13 residues. CDR3: CASSPDRAYGYTF. CDR3 nucleotide sequence: TGTGCCAGCAGCCCGGACAGGGCCTATGGCTACACCTTC.

This clone has only a few counts. DNA of the CDR3: TGTGCCAGTAGTGCAGGGACTAGCGGGAGTTTGAAGTACTTC. Translating it yields CASSAGTSGSLKYF. This chain links TRBV19 with TRBJ2-7, with 14 positions matching TRBD2. CDR3 length: 14 amino acids. After removal of 5 bases from V and 11 bases from J, the junction contained 8 bases not matched to a gene. The germline V gene has CDR1 LNHDA and CDR2 SQIVND (reference sequence).

CDR3 bases: TGTGCCAGCAGCTTAGTGGCGGGTCCTACCTACGAGCAGTACTTC. It is translated as CASSLVAGPTYEQYF. The chain couples TRBV7-6 to TRBJ2-7, with a possible D match to TRBD2 (5 bases). V dropped 1 base and J dropped 2 bases, with 12 bases sitting between them. This CDR3 has 15 amino acids. Looked up from germline, CDR1 is SGHVS and CDR2 is FNYEAQ.

The V call is TRBV5-1, the J call TRBJ2-5; possible D gene TRBD1, 5 bases. CDR3 length: 16 residues. With 0 bases removed from V and 0 bases from J, the gap between germline ends came to 12 bases. The germline V gene has CDR1 SGHRS and CDR2 YFSETQ. DNA of the CDR3: TGCGCCAGCAGCTTGGGAAACCCAGGGTACCAAGAGACCCAGTACTTC. It is translated as CASSLGNPGYQETQYF. The complete variable domain, with remaining parts taken from reference TRBV5-1 and TRBJ2-5, reads KAGVTQTPRYLIKTRGQQVTLSCSPISGHRSVSWYQQTPGQGLQFLFEYFSETQRNKGNFPGRFSGRQFSNSRSEMNVSTLELGDSALYLCASSLGNPGYQETQYFGPGTRLLVL.

The genes are TRBV6-5 and TRBJ2-5, with TRBD2 matching over 11 bases. Losses at the gene ends were 6 bases for V and 1 base for J; bases not matched to a gene: 4. CDR1 is MNHEY and CDR2 is SVGAGI in the germline V gene. CDR3 length: 15 residues. The CDR3 sequence is CASRTGTSGQETQYF. For the CDR3, the DNA is TGTGCCAGCAGAACCGGGACTAGCGGCCAAGAGACCCAGTACTTC.